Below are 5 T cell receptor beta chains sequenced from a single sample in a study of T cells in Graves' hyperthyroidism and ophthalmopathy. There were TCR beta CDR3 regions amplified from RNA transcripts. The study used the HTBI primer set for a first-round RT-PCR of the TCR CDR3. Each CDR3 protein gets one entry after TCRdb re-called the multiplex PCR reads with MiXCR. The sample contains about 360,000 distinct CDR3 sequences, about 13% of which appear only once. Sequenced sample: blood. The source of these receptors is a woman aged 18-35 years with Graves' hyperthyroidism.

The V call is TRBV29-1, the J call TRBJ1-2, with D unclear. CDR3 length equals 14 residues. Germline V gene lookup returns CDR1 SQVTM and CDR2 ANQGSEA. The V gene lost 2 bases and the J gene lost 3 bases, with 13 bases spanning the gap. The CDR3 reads CSVESLGFDYGYTF. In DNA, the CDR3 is TGCAGCGTTGAAAGCCTTGGGTTTGACTATGGCTACACCTTC.

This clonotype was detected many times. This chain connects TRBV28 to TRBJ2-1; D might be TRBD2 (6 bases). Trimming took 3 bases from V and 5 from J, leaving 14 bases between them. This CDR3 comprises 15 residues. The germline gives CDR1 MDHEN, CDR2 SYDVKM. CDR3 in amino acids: CASSLGGRGHNEQFF. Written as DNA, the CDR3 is TGTGCCAGCAGTTTGGGGGGAAGGGGTCACAATGAGCAGTTCTTC.

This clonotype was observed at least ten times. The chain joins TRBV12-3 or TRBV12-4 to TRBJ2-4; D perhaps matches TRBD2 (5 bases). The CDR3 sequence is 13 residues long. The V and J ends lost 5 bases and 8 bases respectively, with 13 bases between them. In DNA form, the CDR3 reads TGTGCCAGCAGTCCCCTTGGGCGGGACATTCAGTACTTC. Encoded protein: CASSPLGRDIQYF.

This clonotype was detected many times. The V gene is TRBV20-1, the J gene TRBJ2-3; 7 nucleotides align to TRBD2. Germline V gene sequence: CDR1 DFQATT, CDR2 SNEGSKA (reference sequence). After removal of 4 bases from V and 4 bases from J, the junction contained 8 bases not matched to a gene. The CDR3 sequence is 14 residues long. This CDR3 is CSAMSSGVSDTQYF. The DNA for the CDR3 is TGCAGTGCTATGTCTAGCGGCGTATCAGATACGCAGTATTTT.

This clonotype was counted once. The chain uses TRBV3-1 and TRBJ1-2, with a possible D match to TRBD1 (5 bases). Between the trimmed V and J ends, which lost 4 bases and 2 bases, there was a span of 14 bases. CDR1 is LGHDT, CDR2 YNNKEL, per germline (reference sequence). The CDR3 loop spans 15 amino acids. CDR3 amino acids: CASSPVMGTNYGYTF. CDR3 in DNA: TGTGCCAGCAGCCCGGTAATGGGGACCAACTATGGCTACACCTTC. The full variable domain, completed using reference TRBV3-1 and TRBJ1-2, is DTAVSQTPKYLVTQMGNDKSIKCEQNLGHDTMYWYKQDSKKFLKIMFSYNNKELIINETVPNRFSPKSPDKAHLNLHINSLELGDSAVYFCASSPVMGTNYGYTFGSGTRLTVV.